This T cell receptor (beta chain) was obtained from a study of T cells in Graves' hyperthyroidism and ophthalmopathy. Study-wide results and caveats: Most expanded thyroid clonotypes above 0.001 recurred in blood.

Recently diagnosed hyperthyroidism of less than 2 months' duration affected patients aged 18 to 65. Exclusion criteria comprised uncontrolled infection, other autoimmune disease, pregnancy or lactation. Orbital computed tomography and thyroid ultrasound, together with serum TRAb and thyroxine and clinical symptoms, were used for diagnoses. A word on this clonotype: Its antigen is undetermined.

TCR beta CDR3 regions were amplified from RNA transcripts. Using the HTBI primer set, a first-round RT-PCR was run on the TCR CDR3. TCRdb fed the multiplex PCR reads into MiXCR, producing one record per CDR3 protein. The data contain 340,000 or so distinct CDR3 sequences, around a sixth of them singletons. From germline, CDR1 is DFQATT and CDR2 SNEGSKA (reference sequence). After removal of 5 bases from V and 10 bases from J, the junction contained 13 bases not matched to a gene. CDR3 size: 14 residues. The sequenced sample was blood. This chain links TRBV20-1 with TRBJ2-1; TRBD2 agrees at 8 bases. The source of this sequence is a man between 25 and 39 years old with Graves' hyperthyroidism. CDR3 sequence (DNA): TGCAGTGCTTCGCGGGACCCGGGAGGGGGGGAGCAGTTCTTC. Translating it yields CSASRDPGGGEQFF.